This TCR beta chain was captured by sequencing in a study of OX40 agonist ivuxolimab in advanced cancers. Comment on this clone: At the DNA level, this CDR3 is encoded by other sequences in the same sample as well.

This table comes from immunoSEQ multiplex PCR, and its TCRdb copy is limited to in-frame clones, with some not included. This sample yields roughly 81,000 clones, of which 90% to 95% are seen a single time; about 10% belongs to the top ten. The sequence was obtained from an adult with an advanced solid tumor such as melanoma, head and neck, liver or kidney cancer. The material sequenced was CD4+ or CD8+ T cells sorted from blood, taken in a trial of the OX40 agonist ivuxolimab.

CDR3 sequence: CASSSYRDRVNEQYF. DNA of the CDR3: TGTGCCAGCAGTTCCTACCGGGACAGGGTCAACGAGCAGTACTTC. The rearrangement links TRBV27 to TRBJ2-7; 9 nucleotides line up with TRBD1. The germline V gene encodes CDR1 MNHEY and CDR2 SMNVEV (reference sequence). The CDR3 is 15 residues long. Trimming cost V 4 bases and J 5 bases; bases outside gene matches: 9.